A single sample is the source of the 15 T cell receptor beta chains below, sequenced in a study of blood T cell repertoires in COVID-19. Measured with immunoSEQ multiplex PCR; TCRdb has only the in-frame clones, and not every one. The sample holds around 700,000 clones, 75% to 90% seen once. The specimen sequenced was peripheral blood. The receptors originated from a woman younger than 30 with acute or convalescent COVID-19.

V and J are TRBV12-5 and TRBJ1-1, with D possibly matching TRBD1 (6 bases). CDR3 length: 14 amino acids. Trimming took off 1 base at V and 11 bases at J, with 17 bases between the two ends. Germline loops: CDR1 LGHNT, CDR2 FRNRAP. CDR3 coding DNA: TGTGCTAGTGGTTTGGCACAAGGGACACCCTTGGCTTTCTTT. Amino acids: CASGLAQGTPLAFF.

The chain has TRBV5-1 and TRBJ2-7, with a weak D call TRBD1 (6 bases). V dropped 0 bases and J dropped 9 bases, with 10 bases sitting between them. Per the germline V gene, CDR1 is SGHRS and CDR2 is YFSETQ. The CDR3 has 12 residues. Here the CDR3 reads CASSLGGTRQYF. In nucleotides, the CDR3 is TGCGCCAGCAGCTTGGGAGGGACAAGGCAGTACTTC.

The V call is TRBV27, the J call TRBJ1-1, with unresolved D. V was pared by 6 bases and J by 2 bases, with 10 bases between. Per germline, CDR1 MNHEY and CDR2 SMNVEV (reference sequence). The CDR3 has 13 amino acids. The CDR3 reads CASSLVVNTEAFF. The CDR3 nucleotides are TGTGCCAGCAGCCTCGTTGTAAACACTGAAGCTTTCTTT.

On this clone itself: The same CDR3 can be traced to other DNA sequences in this sample. V gene TRBV20-1 combines with J gene TRBJ1-2; D not resolved. The CDR3 runs 11 residues. Deletions cut 5 bases from V and 5 bases from J, with 9 bases between. CDR1 DFQATT and CDR2 SNEGSKA come from the germline V gene (reference sequence). CDR3 sequence (DNA): TGCAGTGCTCCCGGCGGGTATGGCTACACCTTC. This sequence encodes CSAPGGYGYTF.

V usage is TRBV9 and J usage is TRBJ1-3; 7 bases line up with TRBD1. After removal of 2 bases from V and 0 bases from J, the junction contained 8 bases not matched to a gene. Germline V gene lookup returns CDR1 SGDLS and CDR2 YYNGEE. The CDR3 extends over 17 amino acids. This CDR3 reads CASSVGARDSSGNTIYF. Written as DNA, the CDR3 is TGTGCCAGCAGCGTCGGAGCCCGGGACAGCTCTGGAAACACCATATATTTT. Variable domain in full (rest from reference TRBV9 and TRBJ1-3): DSGVTQTPKHLITATGQRVTLRCSPRSGDLSVYWYQQSLDQGLQFLIQYYNGEERAKGNILERFSAQQFPDLHSELNLSSLELGDSALYFCASSVGARDSSGNTIYFGEGSWLTVV.

The chain links TRBV19 to TRBJ1-5, with 7 nucleotides matching TRBD1. Germline lookup yields CDR1 LNHDA and CDR2 SQIVND (reference sequence). V lost 3 bases, J lost 2 bases, and 4 bases stayed unmatched. This CDR3 is built from 15 residues. CDR3 in DNA: TGTGCCAGTAGTATCAGGACAGGCCGCAATCAGCCCCAGCATTTT. Translating it yields CASSIRTGRNQPQHF.

The J gene is TRBJ2-5, the V gene TRBV30, with 9 bases matching TRBD2. CDR1 is GTSNPN, CDR2 SVGIG, per germline (reference sequence). The ends lost 4 bases at V and 1 base at J; junction bases unmatched: 16. This CDR3 region has 18 residues. The CDR3 DNA reads as TGTGCCTGGAAAAAGGGGGTAAAGCGGGGGGTCGCCCAAGAGACCCAGTACTTC. Amino acids: CAWKKGVKRGVAQETQYF.

A single count supports this clone. J is TRBJ2-3 and V is TRBV4-1, with 8 bases that match TRBD2. The ends lost 1 base at V and 6 bases at J; junction bases unmatched: 18. In germline, CDR1 is MGHRA, CDR2 YSYEKL. The CDR3 runs 19 residues. Written as DNA, the CDR3 is TGCGCCAGCAGCCAAGGTAGGGTCGGACTAGCTCCTGGACTGGATACGCAGTATTTT. This encodes CASSQGRVGLAPGLDTQYF.

V usage is TRBV9 and J usage is TRBJ2-1; D gene uncertain. CDR1 is SGDLS, CDR2 YYNGEE, per germline. V was clipped by 4 bases and J by 7 bases, with 12 bases between them. The CDR3 contains 13 residues. CDR3 amino acids: CASSPRSRNEQFF. The CDR3 nucleotides are TGTGCCAGCAGCCCCCGGAGCAGAAATGAGCAGTTCTTC.

The genes are TRBV3-1 (or the pseudogene TRBV3-2) and TRBJ1-1; D is uncertain. V lost 2 bases to trimming and J lost 4 bases, with 29 bases between them. The germline gives CDR1 LGHDT, CDR2 YNNKEL (reference sequence). The CDR3 runs to 20 residues. The DNA of the CDR3 is TGTGCCAGCAGCCAAAGGATGGTAAAAGGCGGGTGGAGTCGAAGCACTGAAGCTTTCTTT. Residues: CASSQRMVKGGWSRSTEAFF.

This chain joins TRBV6-4 and TRBJ2-1, with 12 bases that match TRBD2. The ends lost 2 bases at V and 8 bases at J; junction bases unmatched: 4. This CDR3 is 15 amino acids long. The germline V gene has CDR1 MRHNA and CDR2 SNTAGT. The DNA of the CDR3 is TGTGCCAGCAGTGACGGGCTAGCGGGGGGGGATGAGCAGTTCTTC. Protein sequence: CASSDGLAGGDEQFF.

The chain recombines TRBV24-1 with TRBJ2-1; D perhaps matches TRBD2 (6 bases). Per the germline V gene, CDR1 is KGHDR and CDR2 is SFDVKD. Trimming removed 4 bases at V and 12 bases at J, with 9 bases between. The CDR3 sequence is 11 residues long. The CDR3 coding sequence is TGTGCCACCAGTGACGGGGGTTGGCAGTTCTTC. Residues: CATSDGGWQFF.

This clone was counted between two and nine times. The identical CDR3 is also encoded by other nucleotide sequences in the sample. This rearrangement joins TRBV30 to TRBJ1-2; D is possibly TRBD1 (6 bases). The germline V gene has CDR1 GTSNPN and CDR2 SVGIG (reference sequence). CDR3 length: 12 residues. The ends were cut back, 0 bases at V and 4 bases at J, with 6 bases in the middle. This chain's CDR3 is CAWSVQGYGYTF. Written as DNA, the CDR3 is TGTGCCTGGAGTGTACAGGGCTATGGCTACACCTTC.

The chain couples TRBV11-2 to TRBJ1-6, with 8 bases identical to TRBD1. Germline V gives CDR1 SGHAT, CDR2 FQNNGV. V lost 3 bases, J lost 16 bases, and 5 bases stayed unmatched. The CDR3 has 12 residues. CDR3 region: CASSFKQGGLHF. Here the CDR3 DNA reads TGTGCCAGCAGCTTCAAACAGGGGGGGCTCCACTTT.

The V gene is TRBV9, the J gene TRBJ1-3; no clear D gene. CDR1 SGDLS and CDR2 YYNGEE come from the germline V gene. The CDR3 runs 16 residues. The V gene lost 4 bases and the J gene lost 0 bases, with 14 bases spanning the gap. The CDR3 nucleotides are TGTGCCAGCAGCTCACCCCTCACTAGCTCTGGAAACACCATATATTTT. Protein sequence: CASSSPLTSSGNTIYF.